This TCR beta chain was sequenced in a study of blood T cell repertoires in COVID-19. In terms of age and location, participants ranged from about 18 to 90 years and lived in about 25 US areas. Symptom resolution, clearance, or two negative PCRs marked the recovered donors of Cohort 3. Measured with immunoSEQ multiplex PCR; TCRdb has only the in-frame clones, and not every one. Among approximately 400,000 clones listed, around 89% were seen once. The V gene lost 2 bases and the J gene lost 1 base, with 21 bases spanning the gap. Germline V gene data show CDR1 as SGHNT and CDR2 as YYREEE (reference sequence). CDR3 length equals 18 residues.

The TCR comes from a woman between 18 and 29 years old who had recovered from COVID-19. Source material: PBMCs or T cells enriched from blood (not recorded which). V gene TRBV5-4 combines with J gene TRBJ1-2, with no clear D. The CDR3 coding sequence is TGTGCCAGCAGCTTAGAAGAGGCCAAGCCCCCTCATAACTATGGCTACACCTTC. Its translation: CASSLEEAKPPHNYGYTF.